A single sample gave rise to the 19 T cell receptor beta chains below, sequenced in a study of T cells in Graves' hyperthyroidism and ophthalmopathy (dated by TCRdb to between 2017 and 2020). Receptor libraries were prepared by multiplex PCR. The sequencer listed for this sample is Illumina HiSeq 2000. The TCR beta CDR3 regions were amplified from RNA transcripts. A first-round RT-PCR of the TCR CDR3 used the HTBI primer set with the Qiagen OneStep RT-PCR kit. TCRdb reprocessed the public reads (quality trimming at Q25 with fastp, clone calling with MiXCR) and kept in-frame beta chains. Entries are consolidated by CDR3 protein sequence, retaining the most common genes and DNA. In all, the sample holds a few hundred thousand distinct CDR3 sequences, and approximately 14% of those were seen once. Jointly, the top ten make up around 6.6% of the sample. The sequencing input was blood. These receptor sequences come from a woman aged 25-40 years with Graves' hyperthyroidism.

With respect to this clonotype: One end of the junction fails to match germline, which may point to a read error. The chain employs TRBV5-1 and TRBJ2-5, with a weak D call TRBD2 (5 bases). Germline V gene lookup returns CDR1 SGHRS and CDR2 YFSETQ. The CDR3 covers 14 residues. The CDR3 bases are TGTGCCAGCAGCTCCGGAGGCACCCAAGAGACCCAGTACTTC. This sequence encodes CASSSGGTQETQYF.

This clonotype has ten or more counts. The V gene is TRBV5-1, the J gene TRBJ2-1, with D maybe TRBD1 (5 bases). CDR3 length: 13 amino acids. The V gene's germline CDR1 is SGHRS and CDR2 YFSETQ. V shed 4 bases and J shed 8 bases, with 13 bases lying between them. The chain's CDR3 is CASSPRVGYEQFF. Written as DNA, the CDR3 is TGCGCCAGCAGCCCCAGGGTGGGGTATGAGCAGTTCTTC.

The table lists this clonotype with many counts. V usage is TRBV20-1 and J usage is TRBJ2-3; tentative D call: TRBD1 (5 bases). V lost 2 bases, J lost 2 bases, and 11 bases lay in between. There are 14 residues in the CDR3. From germline, CDR1 is DFQATT and CDR2 SNEGSKA (reference sequence). CDR3 residues: CSARSGMDTDTQYF. The CDR3 DNA follows: TGCAGTGCTAGATCAGGGATGGACACAGATACGCAGTATTTT.

V usage is TRBV6-1 and J usage is TRBJ2-2; D not certain. The ends were cut back, 4 bases at V and 0 bases at J, with 6 bases in the middle. Per the germline V gene, CDR1 is MNHNS and CDR2 is SASEGT. The CDR3 runs 14 residues. CDR3 sequence reads: CASSAWANTGELFF. CDR3 nucleotides: TGTGCCAGCAGTGCTTGGGCGAACACCGGGGAGCTGTTTTTT.

This clonotype was detected many times. V gene TRBV20-1 combines with J gene TRBJ2-3; TRBD2 matches 12 bases. Germline V CDR1 and CDR2: DFQATT, SNEGSKA (reference sequence). V trimming: 3 bases; J trimming: 0 bases; junction bases outside the gene matches: 1. CDR3 size: 15 residues. The CDR3 loop is CSARTSGGSTDTQYF. The CDR3 region has the DNA TGCAGTGCTAGGACTAGCGGGGGTAGCACAGATACGCAGTATTTT.

This chain links TRBV20-1 with TRBJ2-1; 14 bases are a match to TRBD2. The CDR3 totals 18 residues. With V trimmed by 1 base and J by 7 bases, 12 bases remained unmatched. In germline, CDR1 is DFQATT, CDR2 SNEGSKA (reference sequence). The CDR3 protein is CSARGLAGGPVLYNEQFF. In DNA form, the CDR3 reads TGCAGTGCTAGAGGACTAGCGGGAGGGCCAGTATTGTATAATGAGCAGTTCTTC.

This clonotype was seen many times. The V and J genes are TRBV5-8 and TRBJ2-1; D gene unclear. This CDR3 spans 13 amino acids. Germline loops: CDR1 SGHTS, CDR2 YDEGEE. Trimming took off 2 bases at V and 5 bases at J, with 8 bases between the two ends. CDR3 residues: CASSFSLNNEQFF. The CDR3 DNA reads as TGTGCCAGCAGCTTCTCACTAAACAATGAGCAGTTCTTC. Based on the CDR3 plus reference TRBV5-8 and TRBJ2-1, the full variable domain is EAGVTQSPTHLIKTRGQQATLRCSPISGHTSVYWYQQALGLGLQFLLWYDEGEERNRGNFPPRFSGRQFPNYSSELNVNALELEDSALYLCASSFSLNNEQFFGPGTRLTVL.

V gene TRBV10-3 combines with J gene TRBJ1-4; D not certain. The CDR3 extends over 15 amino acids. Trimming took 2 bases from V and 8 from J, leaving 15 bases between them. The germline V gene has CDR1 ENHRY and CDR2 SYGVKD. The DNA of the CDR3 is TGTGCCATCAGTGAGGAGGGTGCGTTAGGCGAAAAACTGTTTTTT. It is translated as CAISEEGALGEKLFF.

This rearrangement joins TRBV7-2 to TRBJ2-5; D uncertain. CDR3 size: 13 residues. CDR1 and CDR2 (germline): SGHTA, FQGNSA. V was clipped by 0 bases and J by 4 bases, with 6 bases between them. CDR3: CASSLAWPETQYF. In DNA, the CDR3 is TGTGCCAGCAGCTTAGCGTGGCCAGAGACCCAGTACTTC. Complete variable domain (other parts from reference TRBV7-2 and TRBJ2-5): GAGVSQSPSNKVTEKGKDVELRCDPISGHTALYWYRQSLGQGLEFLIYFQGNSAPDKSGLPSDRFSAERTGGSVSTLTIQRTQQEDSAVYLCASSLAWPETQYFGPGTRLLVL.

This clonotype was counted between two and nine times. The J gene is TRBJ2-7, the V gene TRBV5-6, with a tentative D call TRBD1 (6 bases). This CDR3 comprises 14 residues. Germline-derived CDR1 and CDR2 are SGHDT and YYEEEE. The germline V and J ends were trimmed by 5 bases and 0 bases, with 12 bases remaining between them. CDR3 in amino acids: CASSEQGTSYEQYF. CDR3 DNA sequence: TGTGCCAGCAGTGAACAGGGTACCTCCTACGAGCAGTACTTC.

This clonotype has at least ten counts. The V call is TRBV7-3, the J call TRBJ1-1; no definite D call. Looked up from germline, CDR1 is SGHTA and CDR2 is FQGTGA. The CDR3 totals 14 residues. The germline V and J ends were trimmed by 3 bases and 1 base, with 9 bases remaining between them. The CDR3 DNA reads as TGTGCCAGCAGCTTGTCCGGGGAGAACACTGAAGCTTTCTTT. It yields the protein CASSLSGENTEAFF.

In its sample, this clonotype was seen many times. The chain joins TRBV11-2 to TRBJ2-1; 7 nucleotides line up with TRBD1. The CDR3 consists of 18 residues. J lost 0 bases, V lost 6 bases, and 14 bases had no gene match. Germline loops: CDR1 SGHAT, CDR2 FQNNGV. CDR3 nucleotides: TGTGCCAGCAGTTCATTTAAGGGGGCACTTAGCTCCTACAATGAGCAGTTCTTC. This sequence encodes CASSSFKGALSSYNEQFF.

The chain recombines TRBV19 with TRBJ2-7; D perhaps matches TRBD1 (5 bases). The CDR3 length is 13 residues. CDR1 LNHDA and CDR2 SQIVND come from the germline V gene (reference sequence). V was trimmed by 3 bases and J by 6 bases, leaving 12 bases between them. The CDR3 loop is CASSIQTGFEQYF. In DNA, the CDR3 is TGTGCCAGTAGTATCCAAACAGGTTTCGAGCAGTACTTC.

This clonotype has ten or more counts. DNA of the CDR3: TGTGCCAGCTCACGTGGGGGGGGCGACACTGAAGCTTTCTTT. Encoded protein: CASSRGGGDTEAFF. V usage is TRBV18 and J usage is TRBJ1-1, with D perhaps matching TRBD1 (6 bases). The germline CDR1 and CDR2 sequences are KGHSH and LQKENI. V lost 4 bases and J 3 bases, leaving 12 bases between the germline ends. The CDR3 loop spans 14 amino acids. Based on the CDR3 plus reference TRBV18 and TRBJ1-1, the full variable domain is NAGVMQNPRHLVRRRGQEARLRCSPMKGHSHVYWYRQLPEEGLKFMVYLQKENIIDESGMPKERFSAEFPKEGPSILRIQQVVRGDSAAYFCASSRGGGDTEAFFGQGTRLTVV.

V and J are TRBV20-1 and TRBJ2-1; TRBD2 aligns across 15 bases. V shed 5 bases and J 7 bases; nucleotides not matched to a gene: 0. Germline V gives CDR1 DFQATT, CDR2 SNEGSKA (reference sequence). The CDR3 spans 13 residues. The CDR3 is CSAGLAGGNEQFF. The DNA of the CDR3 is TGCAGTGCTGGACTAGCGGGAGGGAATGAGCAGTTCTTC.

J is TRBJ2-1 and V is TRBV4-1, with D uncertain. Germline CDR1 and CDR2: MGHRA and YSYEKL. V was clipped by 4 bases and J by 1 base, with 11 bases between them. The CDR3 is 15 residues long. CDR3 loop: CASSPRRGSYNEQFF. DNA for the CDR3: TGCGCCAGCAGCCCGCGGCGAGGATCCTACAATGAGCAGTTCTTC.

This clonotype showed up many times. The chain joins TRBV24-1 to TRBJ2-5, with 10 positions matching TRBD1. This CDR3 has 13 residues. V lost 7 bases and J lost 2; bases outside the gene matches: 0. CDR1 and CDR2 from the germline V gene are KGHDR and SFDVKD. The CDR3: CATRDRGQETQYF. The CDR3 DNA follows: TGTGCCACCAGGGACAGGGGGCAAGAGACCCAGTACTTC.

The genes are TRBV27 and TRBJ2-3; tentative D call: TRBD2 (5 bases). The CDR3 length is 15 residues. Germline V CDR1 and CDR2: MNHEY, SMNVEV (reference sequence). Trimming took 1 base from V and 6 from J, leaving 14 bases between them. The DNA for the CDR3 is TGTGCCAGCAGTTTATTACTAGGTTTAGCCGATACGCAGTATTTT. Residues: CASSLLLGLADTQYF.

This clonotype was counted ten times or more. The chain links TRBV7-6 to TRBJ1-1; D may be TRBD1 (5 bases). Germline-derived CDR1 and CDR2 are SGHVS and FNYEAQ. The CDR3 spans 14 residues. Trimming took 0 bases from V and 4 from J, leaving 9 bases between them. This CDR3 is CASSLAGTITEAFF. As DNA, the CDR3 is TGTGCCAGCAGCTTAGCCGGGACCATCACTGAAGCTTTCTTT.